One T cell receptor beta chain is described in this entry. Per the authors' pipeline: Cell counts per sample came from amplifying reference gene primers. This table comes from immunoSEQ multiplex PCR, and its TCRdb copy is limited to in-frame clones, with some not included. The V and J calls and the clone size are those of that table, but D and trimming were determined from the DNA. The profile shows 150,000 to 200,000 clones, around 85% of them singletons. Per the germline V gene, CDR1 is MDHEN and CDR2 is SYDVKM. CDR3 length: 16 amino acids. V gave up 1 base and J gave up 3 bases; unmatched junction bases: 6. This sample was taken from a study of blood T cell repertoires in COVID-19. Whole-study context: COVID-19 samples from acute and convalescent phases originated in the United States, Italy and Spain. Sample material is recorded as cDNA or gDNA derived from T cells, B-cell-depleted T cells, or PBMCs.

The chain recombines TRBV28 with TRBJ1-2, with 9 bases aligning to TRBD1. The specimen was peripheral blood. This TCR came from a man older than 75 with COVID-19, enrolled during active disease. The CDR3 loop is CASSLSATGGHYGYTF. The CDR3 coding sequence is TGTGCCAGCAGTTTATCTGCGACAGGGGGTCACTATGGCTACACCTTC.